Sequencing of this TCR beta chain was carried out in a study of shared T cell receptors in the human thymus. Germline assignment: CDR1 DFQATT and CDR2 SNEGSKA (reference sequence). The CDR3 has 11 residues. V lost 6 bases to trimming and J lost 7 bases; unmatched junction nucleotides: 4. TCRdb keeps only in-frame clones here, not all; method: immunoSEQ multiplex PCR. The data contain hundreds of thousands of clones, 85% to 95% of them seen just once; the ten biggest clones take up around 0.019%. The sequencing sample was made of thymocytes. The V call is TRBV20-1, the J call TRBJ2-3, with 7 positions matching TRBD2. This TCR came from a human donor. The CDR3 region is CSATGGYTQYF. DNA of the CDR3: TGCAGTGCAACCGGGGGGTATACGCAGTATTTT.